The present T cell receptor (beta chain) was sequenced within a study of OX40 agonist ivuxolimab in advanced cancers. Study-wide context: Patients received the agonistic anti-OX40 (CD134) antibody ivuxolimab. Eligibility rules accepted prior anti-PD-1, anti-PD-L1 or anti-CTLA-4 therapy, and around 44% had some.

CDR1 is SGHAT and CDR2 is FQNNGV in the germline V gene. The CDR3 has 14 amino acids. V gave up 5 bases and J gave up 4 bases; unmatched junction bases: 3. Study-wide results and limits: Fewer expanded clones were found on average in CD4+ than in CD8+ T cells.

This clone is judged large. What it binds is unknown. Sequenced by immunoSEQ multiplex PCR; TCRdb stores in-frame clones only, minus some. The sample has 20,000 or so clones; roughly 90% are singletons. Material: CD4+ or CD8+ T cells sorted from blood, obtained in a trial of the OX40 agonist ivuxolimab. This receptor was identified in an adult with an advanced solid tumor such as melanoma, head and neck, liver or kidney cancer. The genes are TRBV11-2 and TRBJ2-3; 10 nucleotides match TRBD1. The CDR3 sequence is CASSPGTGADTQYF. The CDR3 DNA reads TGTGCCAGCAGCCCTGGGACAGGGGCAGATACGCAGTATTTT.